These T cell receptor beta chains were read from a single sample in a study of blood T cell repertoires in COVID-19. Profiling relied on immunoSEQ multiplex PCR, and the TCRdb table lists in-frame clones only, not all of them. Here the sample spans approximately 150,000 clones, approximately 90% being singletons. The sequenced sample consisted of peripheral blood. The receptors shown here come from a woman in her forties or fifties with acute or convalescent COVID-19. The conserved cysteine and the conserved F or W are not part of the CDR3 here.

CDR3aa: SAREEYEQY
j_gene: TRBJ2-7
v_gene: TRBV20-1

CDR3aa: ASSPSGRSGDSPLH
j_gene: TRBJ1-6
v_gene: TRBV18

CDR3aa: ASSRDGGAGEQY
j_gene: TRBJ2-7
v_gene: TRBV4-1

CDR3aa: ASGRLTYEQY
j_gene: TRBJ2-7
v_gene: TRBV6-5

CDR3aa: ASSSSGGAYNEQF
j_gene: TRBJ2-1
v_gene: TRBV7-2

CDR3aa: SVGSGRSTDTQY
j_gene: TRBJ2-3
v_gene: TRBV29-1

CDR3aa: ATGDSSTYNEQF
j_gene: TRBJ2-1
v_gene: TRBV24-1

CDR3aa: ASSLRGPDEQF
j_gene: TRBJ2-1
v_gene: TRBV5-1

CDR3aa: ASSPLSGELF
j_gene: TRBJ2-2
v_gene: TRBV18

CDR3aa: ASRLSAGTGIGYT
j_gene: TRBJ1-2
v_gene: TRBV6-5

CDR3aa: ASSRGTGGGDGQF
j_gene: TRBJ2-1
v_gene: TRBV27

CDR3aa: ASSSGPSYEQY
j_gene: TRBJ2-7
v_gene: TRBV7-9

CDR3aa: ASSKLGPGLPYNEQF
j_gene: TRBJ2-1
v_gene: TRBV21-1

CDR3aa: ASVHSRQGGPPLH
j_gene: TRBJ1-6
v_gene: TRBV28

CDR3aa: ASSSYSGPNTGELF
j_gene: TRBJ2-2
v_gene: TRBV11-3

CDR3aa: ASSSWTGETEAF
j_gene: TRBJ1-1
v_gene: TRBV9

CDR3aa: ASRFEREANTEAF
j_gene: TRBJ1-1
v_gene: TRBV12-2

CDR3aa: ASSLGENQPQH
j_gene: TRBJ1-5
v_gene: TRBV5-1

CDR3aa: ASSQGGPGYEQY
j_gene: TRBJ2-7
v_gene: TRBV18

CDR3aa: ASSLGGPYNQPQH
j_gene: TRBJ1-5
v_gene: TRBV5-1

CDR3aa: ASSLVLTDGYT
j_gene: TRBJ1-2
v_gene: TRBV6-5

CDR3aa: ASSMPGVGEKLF
j_gene: TRBJ1-4
v_gene: TRBV19

CDR3aa: ASSPPTGDEQY
j_gene: TRBJ2-7
v_gene: TRBV18

CDR3aa: ASSLLWGETEAF
j_gene: TRBJ1-1
v_gene: TRBV5-1

CDR3aa: ASSGGQDGTLEAF
j_gene: TRBJ1-1
v_gene: TRBV5-1

CDR3aa: ASSARHTYEQY
j_gene: TRBJ2-7
v_gene: TRBV6-5

CDR3aa: ASSLGQGSYEQY
j_gene: TRBJ2-7
v_gene: TRBV5-1

CDR3aa: ASSEQGGSKAF
j_gene: TRBJ1-1
v_gene: TRBV2

CDR3aa: AISTGRTEAF
j_gene: TRBJ1-1
v_gene: TRBV24-1

CDR3aa: SFRGQGRLAKPYEQY
j_gene: TRBJ2-7
v_gene: TRBV29-1

CDR3aa: ASSLGLAGGETQY
j_gene: TRBJ2-5
v_gene: TRBV7-6

CDR3aa: ASSAWEKETQY
j_gene: TRBJ2-5
v_gene: TRBV9

CDR3aa: ATSDPAGLGNNEQF
j_gene: TRBJ2-1
v_gene: TRBV24-1

CDR3aa: ASSLGTGRGAF
j_gene: TRBJ1-1
v_gene: TRBV5-1

CDR3aa: ASSVATSGDLISTDTQY
j_gene: TRBJ2-3
v_gene: TRBV9

CDR3aa: ASSVGGANYGYT
j_gene: TRBJ1-2
v_gene: TRBV9

CDR3aa: ATSDRQQPYEQY
j_gene: TRBJ2-7
v_gene: TRBV24-1

CDR3aa: ASSQDRTTEAF
j_gene: TRBJ1-1
v_gene: TRBV19

CDR3aa: ASSTRTGGYGYT
j_gene: TRBJ1-2
v_gene: TRBV7-8

CDR3aa: ASSRSVVREYEQY
j_gene: TRBJ2-7
v_gene: TRBV4-1

CDR3aa: ASSLLRGQETQY
j_gene: TRBJ2-5
v_gene: TRBV5-1

CDR3aa: ASRAGNNEKLF
j_gene: TRBJ1-4
v_gene: TRBV19

CDR3aa: ATSSAGYEQY
j_gene: TRBJ2-7
v_gene: TRBV24-1

CDR3aa: ASSFGRCGDT
j_gene: TRBJ1-2
v_gene: TRBV12-1

CDR3aa: ASSLSQRPYNEQF
j_gene: TRBJ2-1
v_gene: TRBV7-2

CDR3aa: ASRPLGDSFTEAF
j_gene: TRBJ1-1
v_gene: TRBV25-1

CDR3aa: ASSPHSLGQGANGELF
j_gene: TRBJ2-2
v_gene: TRBV11-3

CDR3aa: ASTPDRGDEKLF
j_gene: TRBJ1-4
v_gene: TRBV6-5

CDR3aa: ASSIGRTEAF
j_gene: TRBJ1-1
v_gene: TRBV19

CDR3aa: ASSPTNLLGGYT
j_gene: TRBJ1-2
v_gene: TRBV11-2

CDR3aa: ASSPNYNEQF
j_gene: TRBJ2-1
v_gene: TRBV9

CDR3aa: ASSTGTSGGFRSSYNEQF
j_gene: TRBJ2-1
v_gene: TRBV4-2

CDR3aa: ASSLALAGVLNGELF
j_gene: TRBJ2-2
v_gene: TRBV27

CDR3aa: SASNQGGTDTQY
j_gene: TRBJ2-3
v_gene: TRBV20-1

CDR3aa: ASRFGTAYEQY
j_gene: TRBJ2-7
v_gene: TRBV12-3/TRBV12-4

CDR3aa: ASSPRTGDGNTIY
j_gene: TRBJ1-3
v_gene: TRBV5-1

CDR3aa: ASSDGSRTVSNQPQH
j_gene: TRBJ1-5
v_gene: TRBV7-7

CDR3aa: ASMGQGSTNEKLF
j_gene: TRBJ1-4
v_gene: TRBV2

CDR3aa: ASSVSRDRSSGNTIY
j_gene: TRBJ1-3
v_gene: TRBV9